This T cell receptor beta chain was found in a study of cytomegalovirus exposure and HLA in healthy donors. Across the study: Researchers previously reported finding fewer than 140 million unique TCR beta sequences from 150 million to 200 million T cells.

PCR primers comprised 60 Vbeta and 13 Jbeta primers. Clones were read by immunoSEQ multiplex PCR, and TCRdb kept only the in-frame ones, dropping some. Of roughly 80,000 clones in the sample, about four fifths were seen once. Study-wide results and caveats: Immune exposure was documented only through CMV serostatus. Rare TCR sequences predominated, though certain public TCRs were found in many donors.

For this clone: Its antigen remains unknown.

The V gene end was trimmed by 6 bases and the J gene end by 1 base; junction bases not matched to a gene: 8. This CDR3 contains 15 residues. CDR1 is SQVTM and CDR2 is ANQGSEA in the germline V gene. The chain is built from TRBV29-1 and TRBJ1-1, with 10 bases lining up with TRBD1. The sequenced sample was PBMCs. This clonotype was obtained from a woman in her twenties or thirties in good health and CMV-seronegative. The CDR3 DNA follows: TGCAGCGTAGCGGGACAGGGGCCCAAGAACACTGAAGCTTTCTTT. Protein sequence: CSVAGQGPKNTEAFF.